The following is a T cell receptor (beta chain) sequence with its context. Its specificity is unknown. This specimen belongs to a study of PD-1 blockade in classical Hodgkin lymphoma. Per germline, CDR1 MDHEN and CDR2 SYDVKM. CDR3 length: 15 amino acids. The junction had 4 bases not matched to a gene; V was cut back by 1 base and J by 7 bases. Produced via immunoSEQ multiplex PCR; TCRdb's table is partial and in-frame only. The table shows 95,000 to 100,000 clones, with around 89% occurring only once. In every patient, relapse followed autologous stem cell transplantation, while exposure to brentuximab vedotin differed. Study-level findings and limits: Diminished baseline TCR diversity has been reported in newly diagnosed patients relative to healthy donors. The CD4+ diversity rise by C4D1 was clearest in complete responders.

This clonotype was obtained from a human donor with classical Hodgkin lymphoma. This chain uses TRBV28 with TRBJ1-6; 7 nucleotides match TRBD1. Material: peripheral blood mononuclear cells (PBMCs), obtained before the second cycle of nivolumab. CDR3 sequence: CASSLSTGVNSPLHF. Here the CDR3 DNA reads TGTGCCAGCAGTTTATCCACAGGGGTGAATTCACCCCTCCACTTT.